This T cell receptor beta chain appears in the sequencing data of a study of cytomegalovirus exposure and HLA in healthy donors. Researchers ran the PCR with 60 Vbeta and 13 Jbeta primers. Generated by immunoSEQ multiplex PCR, the TCRdb table keeps only in-frame clones and is missing some. The sample holds over 200,000 clones; more than 70% are singletons and the top ten take around 1.2%. A remark on this clone: Its target is not known.

CDR1 is MGHRA, CDR2 YSYEKL, per germline. This CDR3 spans 14 amino acids. Study conclusions and caveats: The study recorded over 150 TCR beta chains that were cytomegalovirus-associated.

V gene TRBV4-1 combines with J gene TRBJ2-5, with TRBD1 identical over 8 bases. The end of the DNA aligns better with TRBJ2-7, so the J call may be wrong. Input material: PBMCs. The TCR sequence derives from a human donor in good health. The CDR3 DNA sequence: TGCGCCAGCAGCCAAGGGCAGGGGGCCGACGAGCAGTACTTC. This codes for CASSQGQGADEQYF.